Following are 29 T cell receptor beta chains from one sample sequenced in a study of STAT5B mutations in CD4+ large granular lymphocyte leukemia. The method was immunoSEQ multiplex PCR; TCRdb's version includes in-frame clones alone and lacks a portion of them. This table holds around 32,000 clones, 65% to 80% found once. The sample was CD4+ T cells from blood buffy coats. The receptors shown here come from a human donor in good health.

The genes are TRBV5-6 and TRBJ1-2; D might be TRBD1 (5 bases). The CDR3 has 13 residues. Trimming shortened V by 0 bases and J by 3 bases, and 6 bases separated the two germline ends. CDR1 is SGHDT and CDR2 is YYEEEE in the germline V gene. The CDR3 nucleotides read TGTGCCAGCAGCTTGGACAGGTACTATGGCTACACCTTC. It encodes CASSLDRYYGYTF.

This sequence joins TRBV13 and TRBJ2-3, with 11 bases lining up with TRBD2. The CDR3 is made up of 16 amino acids. Germline loops: CDR1 PRHDT, CDR2 FYEKMQ (reference sequence). V gave up 5 bases and J gave up 6 bases; unmatched junction bases: 10. The CDR3 sequence is CASSKASGGTTDTQYF. Written as DNA, the CDR3 is TGTGCCAGCAGCAAAGCTAGCGGGGGGACCACGGATACGCAGTATTTT. Using reference TRBV13 and TRBJ2-3 for the parts outside the CDR3, the full variable domain is AAGVIQSPRHLIKEKRETATLKCYPIPRHDTVYWYQQGPGQDPQFLISFYEKMQSDKGSIPDRFSAQQFSDYHSELNMSSLELGDSALYFCASSKASGGTTDTQYFGPGTRLTVL.

The gene calls are TRBV9 and TRBJ1-2, with a weak D call TRBD1 (6 bases). The CDR3 spans 14 residues. Germline CDR1 reads SGDLS; CDR2 reads YYNGEE. V was shortened by 2 bases and J by 5 bases, with 13 bases between the two germline ends. The CDR3 loop is CASSVHRDNYGYTF. As DNA, the CDR3 is TGTGCCAGCAGCGTCCACCGGGACAATTATGGCTACACCTTC.

V gene TRBV18 combines with J gene TRBJ2-7, with 7 bases lining up with TRBD1. CDR3 length: 16 amino acids. V lost 5 bases to trimming and J lost 0 bases; unmatched junction nucleotides: 10. The germline CDR1 and CDR2 sequences are KGHSH and LQKENI. This CDR3 is CASSTSGQTSSYEQYF. CDR3 bases: TGTGCCAGCTCAACCTCGGGACAGACAAGCTCCTACGAGCAGTACTTC. Using reference TRBV18 and TRBJ2-7 for the parts outside the CDR3, the full variable domain is NAGVMQNPRHLVRRRGQEARLRCSPMKGHSHVYWYRQLPEEGLKFMVYLQKENIIDESGMPKERFSAEFPKEGPSILRIQQVVRGDSAAYFCASSTSGQTSSYEQYFGPGTRLTVT.

The rearrangement uses TRBV27 and TRBJ1-6; no firm D call. CDR3 length: 14 residues. Trimming took off 2 bases at V and 8 bases at J, with 10 bases between the two ends. Germline V CDR1 and CDR2: MNHEY, SMNVEV (reference sequence). The CDR3, as DNA: TGTGCCAGCAGTTTACTATACAGCGATTCACCCCTCCACTTT. Protein product: CASSLLYSDSPLHF.

The chain is built from TRBV5-5 and TRBJ2-7; perhaps TRBD1 as D (6 bases). The CDR3 is 13 amino acids. The V end lost 3 bases, the J end lost 5 bases, and 12 bases lay between the germline ends. Germline lookup yields CDR1 SGHKS and CDR2 YYEKEE (reference sequence). The CDR3, as DNA: TGTGCCAGCAGCTCTGACAGGAACAACGAGCAGTACTTC. Protein: CASSSDRNNEQYF.

J is TRBJ2-1 and V is TRBV14, with D unresolved. Germline V gene sequence: CDR1 SGHDN, CDR2 FVKESK. CDR3 size: 13 residues. Between the trimmed V and J ends, which lost 0 bases and 4 bases, there was a span of 4 bases. As DNA, the CDR3 is TGTGCCAGCAGCCAAGACAGGTACAATGAGCAGTTCTTC. Amino acids: CASSQDRYNEQFF.

This clone showed up just once. V and J are TRBV19 and TRBJ1-2; 10 nucleotides match TRBD1. J lost 7 bases, V lost 3 bases, and 8 bases had no gene match. The germline gives CDR1 LNHDA, CDR2 SQIVND (reference sequence). This CDR3 has 15 residues. The CDR3 region is CASSIAAGQGGGYTF. The CDR3 DNA reads as TGTGCCAGTAGTATCGCGGCAGGACAGGGGGGTGGCTACACCTTC.

This chain connects TRBV7-2 to TRBJ2-3; TRBD2 agrees at 7 bases. Germline lookup yields CDR1 SGHTA and CDR2 FQGNSA. V shed 2 bases and J 6 bases; nucleotides not matched to a gene: 8. The CDR3 extends over 15 amino acids. CDR3 coding DNA: TGTGCCAGCAGCTTAATCGTTTTAGCGGGTGATACGCAGTATTTT. Translation: CASSLIVLAGDTQYF.

V is TRBV5-1 and J is TRBJ1-4; D might be TRBD1 (5 bases). V was clipped by 1 base and J by 5 bases, with 9 bases between them. This CDR3 has 14 residues. The germline gives CDR1 SGHRS, CDR2 YFSETQ. The chain's CDR3 is CASSLSGSNEKLFF. In DNA, the CDR3 is TGCGCCAGCAGCTTGTCAGGGTCAAATGAAAAACTGTTTTTT.

This clone came up once. The chain carries TRBV27 and TRBJ2-5; 15 nucleotides match TRBD2. After removal of 2 bases from V and 2 bases from J, the junction contained 6 bases not matched to a gene. This CDR3 contains 18 residues. CDR1 is MNHEY and CDR2 is SMNVEV in the germline V gene (reference sequence). The CDR3: CASSLRGLAGGGQETQYF. DNA for the CDR3: TGTGCCAGCAGTTTACGAGGACTAGCGGGGGGGGGTCAAGAGACCCAGTACTTC.

The chain employs TRBV15 and TRBJ2-4; the D call may be TRBD1 or TRBD2 (5 bases each). V was cut by 1 base and J by 7 bases, with 20 bases left in between. The CDR3 runs 17 residues. CDR1 LNHNV and CDR2 YYDKDF come from the germline V gene (reference sequence). CDR3 bases: TGTGCCACCAGCAGAGCCTACGGGGCCCTTTTTGTCAACATTCAGTACTTC. Translated, it gives CATSRAYGALFVNIQYF.

J is TRBJ1-2 and V is TRBV6-1; no definite D call. Per germline, CDR1 MNHNS and CDR2 SASEGT. This CDR3 has 13 residues. V was clipped by 3 bases and J by 3 bases, with 8 bases between them. CDR3 nucleotides: TGTGCCAGCAGTGAGGGTGGGGACTATGGCTACACCTTC. This gives the protein CASSEGGDYGYTF.

The chain combines TRBV5-6 with TRBJ1-5; tentative D call: TRBD1 (6 bases). This CDR3 region has 15 residues. CDR1 SGHDT and CDR2 YYEEEE come from the germline V gene. The V and J ends lost 0 bases and 6 bases respectively, with 13 bases between them. Here the CDR3 DNA reads TGTGCCAGCAGCTTGGGACAGGCGGGGGCTCAGCCCCAGCATTTT. It specifies CASSLGQAGAQPQHF.

This clone was seen once. The CDR3 protein is CASSSTGFGYGYTF. The CDR3 nucleotides are TGTGCCAGCAGCTCGACAGGGTTTGGCTATGGCTACACCTTC. This rearrangement joins TRBV5-4 to TRBJ1-2; 7 bases line up with TRBD1. The germline gives CDR1 SGHNT, CDR2 YYREEE (reference sequence). This CDR3 comprises 14 residues. V dropped 3 bases and J dropped 4; count of bases not matched to a gene: 6.

The rearrangement uses TRBV7-2 and TRBJ2-6, with D unclear. Germline loops: CDR1 SGHTA, CDR2 FQGNSA. The CDR3 totals 19 residues. Deletions cut 1 base from V and 1 base from J, with 17 bases between. In DNA form, the CDR3 reads TGTGCCAGCAGCTTAGTCTCGGTCCGACTGGAGTCTGGGGCCAACGTCCTGACTTTC. Translating gives CASSLVSVRLESGANVLTF.

This clone was seen only once. The gene calls are TRBV15 and TRBJ1-1; 9 nucleotides line up with TRBD1. The CDR3 is made up of 16 amino acids. With V trimmed by 3 bases and J by 5 bases, 10 bases remained unmatched. Germline CDR1 is LNHNV and CDR2 is YYDKDF (reference sequence). Written as DNA, the CDR3 is TGTGCCACCAGCAGGAACCCGACAGGGGGAAGTACTGAAGCTTTCTTT. Its translation is CATSRNPTGGSTEAFF.

This chain links TRBV2 with TRBJ2-3; a possible D gene is TRBD2 (6 bases). Germline loops: CDR1 SNHLY, CDR2 FYNNEI. The length of the CDR3 is 14 residues. Between the trimmed V and J ends, which lost 6 bases and 3 bases, there was a span of 13 bases. The CDR3 protein is CASRTGVVTDTQYF. The CDR3 DNA follows: TGTGCCAGCAGGACGGGGGTAGTAACAGATACGCAGTATTTT. Based on the CDR3 plus reference TRBV2 and TRBJ2-3, the full variable domain is EPEVTQTPSHQVTQMGQEVILRCVPISNHLYFYWYRQILGQKVEFLVSFYNNEISEKSEIFDDQFSVERPDGSNFTLKIRSTKLEDSAMYFCASRTGVVTDTQYFGPGTRLTVL.

The V call is TRBV5-1, the J call TRBJ1-2; D is uncertain. CDR1 is SGHRS and CDR2 is YFSETQ in the germline V gene. Trimming pared 4 bases from V and 5 bases from J, leaving 21 bases between. This CDR3 has 16 amino acids. CDR3 DNA: TGCGCCAGCAGCGACTCGAGGGCGGACGGATTTTATGGCTACACCTTC. Translation: CASSDSRADGFYGYTF.

In its sample, this clone was seen a few times. The chain joins TRBV5-1 to TRBJ2-2, with unresolved D. CDR1 is SGHRS and CDR2 is YFSETQ in the germline V gene. The CDR3 loop spans 14 amino acids. V was cut by 0 bases and J by 1 base, with 4 bases left in between. The CDR3 sequence: CASSLDLNTGELFF. CDR3 DNA: TGCGCCAGCAGCTTGGACCTGAACACCGGGGAGCTGTTTTTT.

The rearrangement joins TRBV18 to TRBJ2-3; 8 nucleotides line up with TRBD1. Germline assignment: CDR1 KGHSH and CDR2 LQKENI. The CDR3 contains 14 residues. J lost 2 bases, V lost 7 bases, and 5 bases had no gene match. Written as DNA, the CDR3 is TGTGCCAGCTTAAAGACAGGGGCCACAGATACGCAGTATTTT. Translated, it gives CASLKTGATDTQYF.

This clone was recorded once. The J gene is TRBJ2-1, the V gene TRBV15, with a weak D call TRBD2 (5 bases). The CDR3 consists of 14 residues. Deletions cut 0 bases from V and 4 bases from J, with 7 bases between. The germline V gene encodes CDR1 LNHNV and CDR2 YYDKDF (reference sequence). CDR3 sequence reads: CATSREAVYNEQFF. The CDR3 region has the DNA TGTGCCACCAGCAGAGAAGCGGTTTACAATGAGCAGTTCTTC.

This clone was picked up a small number of times. The rearrangement joins TRBV2 to TRBJ1-2, with TRBD1 as a possible D gene (5 bases). V shed 7 bases and J shed 4 bases, with 16 bases lying between them. Germline-derived CDR1 and CDR2 are SNHLY and FYNNEI. There are 14 residues in the CDR3. The CDR3 region is CASTRDGMAYGYTF. The CDR3 coding sequence is TGTGCCAGCACCCGGGACGGTATGGCCTATGGCTACACCTTC.

The J gene is TRBJ1-6, the V gene TRBV7-8; D gene uncertain. There are 13 residues in the CDR3. V lost 5 bases to trimming and J lost 9 bases, with 11 bases between them. Germline values: CDR1 SGHVS, CDR2 FQNEAQ. The CDR3 bases are TGTGCCAGCAGCCCCCAGAGCCGTTCACCCCTCCACTTT. As protein: CASSPQSRSPLHF.

V and J are TRBV7-9 and TRBJ2-1; 9 bases are a match to TRBD2. Germline loops: CDR1 SEHNR, CDR2 FQNEAQ (reference sequence). The CDR3 consists of 19 residues. With 5 bases clipped from V and 4 bases from J, the junction kept 18 bases outside the gene matches. Here the CDR3 DNA reads TGTGCCAGCAGCCCACCCCCTGTTAGCGGGGGAGGTAGGTACAATGAGCAGTTCTTC. As protein: CASSPPPVSGGGRYNEQFF.

This rearrangement joins TRBV4-3 to TRBJ1-3, with 8 bases lining up with TRBD1. The J segment lost 2 bases and the V segment lost 4 bases, leaving 4 bases of the junction unmatched. CDR3 size: 15 residues. Germline V CDR1 and CDR2: LGHNA, YSLEER. The CDR3 protein is CASSRTGYTGNTIYF. DNA of the CDR3: TGCGCCAGCAGCCGGACAGGGTATACTGGAAACACCATATATTTT.

The chain joins TRBV9 to TRBJ2-1; 8 positions match TRBD1. With 4 bases clipped from V and 8 bases from J, the junction kept 8 bases outside the gene matches. Germline V gives CDR1 SGDLS, CDR2 YYNGEE. The CDR3 consists of 14 residues. In nucleotides, the CDR3 is TGTGCCAGCAGCCCCCAACCAGGGGGCTATGAGCAGTTCTTC. It specifies CASSPQPGGYEQFF.

The chain is built from TRBV4-3 and TRBJ2-2, with D perhaps matching TRBD1 (5 bases). Trimming removed 0 bases at V and 6 bases at J, with 14 bases between. The CDR3 totals 16 residues. Looked up from germline, CDR1 is LGHNA and CDR2 is YSLEER. CDR3 coding DNA: TGCGCCAGCAGCCAAGAATCTGCCAGGGCGCCCGGGGAGCTGTTTTTT. Amino acid sequence: CASSQESARAPGELFF.

J is TRBJ2-3 and V is TRBV10-3; D possibly corresponds to TRBD2 (6 bases). The V gene's germline CDR1 is ENHRY and CDR2 SYGVKD. The V gene lost 10 bases and the J gene lost 0 bases, with 14 bases spanning the gap. This CDR3 has 14 amino acids. CDR3 sequence reads: CATRWGVSTDTQYF. The DNA of the CDR3 is TGTGCCACCCGTTGGGGGGTGAGCACAGATACGCAGTATTTT.